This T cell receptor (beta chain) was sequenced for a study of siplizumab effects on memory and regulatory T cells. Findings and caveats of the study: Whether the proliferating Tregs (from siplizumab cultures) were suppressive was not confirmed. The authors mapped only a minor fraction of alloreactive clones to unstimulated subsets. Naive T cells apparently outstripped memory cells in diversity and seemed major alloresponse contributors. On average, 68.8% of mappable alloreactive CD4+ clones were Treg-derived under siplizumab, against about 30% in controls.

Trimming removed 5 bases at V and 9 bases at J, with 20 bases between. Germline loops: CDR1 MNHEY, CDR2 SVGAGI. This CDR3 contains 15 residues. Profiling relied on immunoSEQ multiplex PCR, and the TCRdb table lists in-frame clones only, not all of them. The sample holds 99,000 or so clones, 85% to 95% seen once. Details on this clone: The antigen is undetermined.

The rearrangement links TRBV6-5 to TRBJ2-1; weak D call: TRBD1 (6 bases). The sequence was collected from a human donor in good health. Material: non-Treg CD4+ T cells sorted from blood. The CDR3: CASSRKGQFSGEQFF. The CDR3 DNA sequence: TGTGCCAGCAGTCGGAAAGGACAGTTCAGCGGTGAGCAGTTCTTC.